The 21 T cell receptor beta chains below come from one sample, sequenced in a study of cytotoxic CD8 clonotypes in ibrutinib-treated CLL. Repertoires were generated with immunoSEQ multiplex PCR, while TCRdb's copy carries only in-frame clones and drops some. The profile shows about 24,000 clones, around 73% of them singletons. This specimen was PBMCs, taken before ibrutinib treatment. These receptors originate from a human donor with chronic lymphocytic leukemia.

This sequence joins TRBV5-1 and TRBJ2-2; D is undetermined. The V and J ends lost 2 bases and 6 bases respectively, with 11 bases between them. The CDR3 covers 14 residues. Germline V gene sequence: CDR1 SGHRS, CDR2 YFSETQ. The CDR3 bases are TGCGCCAGCAGCTTAAGGTCGTCGGCCGGGGAGCTGTTTTTT. Protein: CASSLRSSAGELFF.

This chain connects TRBV19 to TRBJ2-2; 10 bases map to TRBD1. With 3 bases clipped from V and 5 bases from J, the junction kept 0 bases outside the gene matches. In germline, CDR1 is LNHDA, CDR2 SQIVND (reference sequence). The CDR3 spans 14 residues. In DNA, the CDR3 is TGTGCCAGTAGTATGGACAGGGGGACCGGGGAGCTGTTTTTT. Translated, it gives CASSMDRGTGELFF.

This chain connects TRBV7-2 to TRBJ2-3, with TRBD2 identical over 8 bases. Germline V gene lookup returns CDR1 SGHTA and CDR2 FQGNSA. V shed 4 bases and J 0 bases; nucleotides not matched to a gene: 6. CDR3 length: 16 amino acids. The chain's CDR3 is CASSSLSGVSTDTQYF. CDR3 nucleotides: TGTGCCAGCAGCTCCCTTAGCGGGGTTAGCACAGATACGCAGTATTTT. Combining the CDR3 with reference TRBV7-2 and TRBJ2-3 gives the whole variable domain GAGVSQSPSNKVTEKGKDVELRCDPISGHTALYWYRQSLGQGLEFLIYFQGNSAPDKSGLPSDRFSAERTGGSVSTLTIQRTQQEDSAVYLCASSSLSGVSTDTQYFGPGTRLTVL.

The J gene is TRBJ2-1, the V gene TRBV30, with TRBD2 as a possible D gene (7 bases). Trimming removed 0 bases at V and 2 bases at J, with 14 bases between. Germline loops: CDR1 GTSNPN, CDR2 SVGIG (reference sequence). This CDR3 spans 16 amino acids. CDR3 sequence reads: CAWSVRGALTYNEQFF. CDR3 sequence (DNA): TGTGCCTGGAGTGTACGGGGGGCCCTAACCTACAATGAGCAGTTCTTC. Full variable domain (missing parts from reference TRBV30 and TRBJ2-1): SQTIHQWPATLVQPVGSPLSLECTVEGTSNPNLYWYRQAAGRGLQLLFYSVGIGQISSEVPQNLSASRPQDRQFILSSKKLLLSDSGFYLCAWSVRGALTYNEQFFGPGTRLTVL.

Turning to this clone: Different DNA sequences within this sample yield the same CDR3. The gene calls are TRBV4-2 and TRBJ2-7, with 7 bases that match TRBD1. This CDR3 has 14 residues. Unmatched junction bases numbered 3, after V lost 1 base and J lost 3 bases. Germline V gene lookup returns CDR1 LGHNA and CDR2 YNFKEQ. The CDR3 DNA is TGTGCCAGCAGCCAAGGTCAGGGGGACTACGAGCAGTACTTC. This sequence encodes CASSQGQGDYEQYF.

This clone was detected a few times. The chain carries TRBV18 and TRBJ1-1; 9 positions agree with TRBD1. V was pared by 5 bases and J by 1 base, with 2 bases of the junction left unmatched. The germline V gene encodes CDR1 KGHSH and CDR2 LQKENI. The CDR3 covers 14 residues. DNA for the CDR3: TGTGCCAGCTCAGTGGACAGGGGGAACACTGAAGCTTTCTTT. Protein sequence: CASSVDRGNTEAFF.

V and J are TRBV7-2 and TRBJ1-1; 8 bases match TRBD1. V dropped 4 bases and J dropped 5; count of bases not matched to a gene: 9. The CDR3 totals 15 residues. Per germline, CDR1 SGHTA and CDR2 FQGNSA. The CDR3 spells CASSYKTGVGTEAFF. CDR3 coding DNA: TGTGCCAGCAGCTACAAGACAGGGGTAGGGACTGAAGCTTTCTTT.

This clone came up once. The chain couples TRBV12-5 to TRBJ2-5, with D perhaps matching TRBD1 or TRBD2 (5 bases each). The germline CDR1 and CDR2 sequences are LGHNT and FRNRAP. The V gene lost 1 base and the J gene lost 3 bases, with 12 bases spanning the gap. The CDR3 has 15 residues. As DNA, the CDR3 is TGTGCTAGTGGTTTGGGGGATGGGGGAAAAGAGACCCAGTACTTC. Protein: CASGLGDGGKETQYF.

The chain carries TRBV7-6 and TRBJ2-2; possibly TRBD2 for D (6 bases). V shed 4 bases and J shed 6 bases, with 9 bases lying between them. Germline values: CDR1 SGHVS, CDR2 FNYEAQ. The CDR3 is 13 amino acids. DNA for the CDR3: TGTGCCAGCAGCTCCGGGAGCGCCGGGGAGCTGTTTTTT. The encoded protein is CASSSGSAGELFF.

V and J are TRBV5-4 and TRBJ1-2; tentatively, D is TRBD1 (6 bases). The ends were cut back, 2 bases at V and 3 bases at J, with 8 bases in the middle. Germline CDR1 reads SGHNT; CDR2 reads YYREEE (reference sequence). This CDR3 spans 13 amino acids. The CDR3 spells CASSLNRDYGYTF. Here the CDR3 DNA reads TGTGCCAGCAGCTTAAACAGGGACTATGGCTACACCTTC.

Sample share makes this clone medium-sized. The rearrangement links TRBV18 to TRBJ2-7; a weak D match, TRBD2 (6 bases). The V end was cut by 8 bases, the J end by 4 bases, with 12 bases between. Germline CDR1 reads KGHSH; CDR2 reads LQKENI. The CDR3 sequence is 12 residues long. The CDR3 nucleotides are TGTGCCAGCATGGGACTGCTTTACGAGCAGTACTTC. Protein: CASMGLLYEQYF.

This chain connects TRBV18 to TRBJ2-7; 8 nucleotides line up with TRBD2. Germline V gene sequence: CDR1 KGHSH, CDR2 LQKENI. V lost 4 bases and J lost 6; bases outside the gene matches: 11. The CDR3 length is 15 residues. CDR3 protein: CASSLPGTSRGEQYF. The CDR3, as DNA: TGTGCCAGCTCACTCCCCGGGACTAGTAGGGGCGAGCAGTACTTC. The variable domain in full, with the rest retrieved from reference TRBV18 and TRBJ2-7, is NAGVMQNPRHLVRRRGQEARLRCSPMKGHSHVYWYRQLPEEGLKFMVYLQKENIIDESGMPKERFSAEFPKEGPSILRIQQVVRGDSAAYFCASSLPGTSRGEQYFGPGTRLTVT.

The gene calls are TRBV29-1 and TRBJ2-7; weak D call: TRBD1 (5 bases). The CDR3 covers 12 residues. Deletions cut 7 bases from V and 2 bases from J, with 12 bases between. Germline V gene lookup returns CDR1 SQVTM and CDR2 ANQGSEA. DNA for the CDR3: TGCAGCGCAACCTCAGGGACCTACGAGCAGTACTTC. This codes for CSATSGTYEQYF.

A few counts support this clone. V usage is TRBV21-1 and J usage is TRBJ1-5; the table's D call, TRBD1, has no DNA check behind it. TRBV21-1 is noted as a pseudogene. This CDR3 is 16 amino acids long. This CDR3 is CASSKEEQGQNQPQHF. The DNA for the CDR3 is TGTGCCAGCAGCAAAGAGGAGCAGGGCCAGAATCAGCCCCAGCATTTT.

The chain links TRBV6-1 to TRBJ2-1, with 9 nucleotides matching TRBD2. Germline values: CDR1 MNHNS, CDR2 SASEGT. This CDR3 spans 15 amino acids. V gave up 5 bases and J gave up 3 bases; unmatched junction bases: 5. Here the CDR3 reads CASSMGTSSYNEQFF. The CDR3, as DNA: TGTGCCAGCAGTATGGGGACTAGCAGCTACAATGAGCAGTTCTTC.

The chain is built from TRBV28 and TRBJ1-1; 11 positions match TRBD1. Germline CDR1 and CDR2: MDHEN and SYDVKM. V shed 5 bases and J 4 bases; nucleotides not matched to a gene: 6. The CDR3 is made up of 15 amino acids. The CDR3 region is CASSDPGQGGTEAFF. In DNA form, the CDR3 reads TGTGCCAGCAGTGATCCGGGACAGGGGGGCACTGAAGCTTTCTTT. Looking up the rest from reference TRBV28 and TRBJ1-1 gives the full variable domain: DVKVTQSSRYLVKRTGEKVFLECVQDMDHENMFWYRQDPGLGLRLIYFSYDVKMKEKGDIPEGYSVSREKKERFSLILESASTNQTSMYLCASSDPGQGGTEAFFGQGTRLTVV.

The chain couples TRBV7-2 to TRBJ2-5; 10 bases match TRBD2. V trimming: 6 bases; J trimming: 9 bases; junction bases outside the gene matches: 7. Germline V CDR1 and CDR2: SGHTA, FQGNSA. The CDR3 length is 13 residues. CDR3 residues: CASRLGTSVAQYF. Here the CDR3 DNA reads TGTGCCAGCAGACTCGGGACTAGCGTGGCCCAGTACTTC. Looking up the rest from reference TRBV7-2 and TRBJ2-5 gives the full variable domain: GAGVSQSPSNKVTEKGKDVELRCDPISGHTALYWYRQSLGQGLEFLIYFQGNSAPDKSGLPSDRFSAERTGGSVSTLTIQRTQQEDSAVYLCASRLGTSVAQYFGPGTRLLVL.

This chain connects TRBV5-6 to TRBJ1-1, with D possibly matching TRBD1 (6 bases). There are 15 residues in the CDR3. Looked up from germline, CDR1 is SGHDT and CDR2 is YYEEEE. Trimming cost V 3 bases and J 5 bases, with 17 bases left between them. Here the CDR3 DNA reads TGTGCCAGCAGCTCGGCAGGGGAGATTGGAACTGAAGCTTTCTTT. Translated: CASSSAGEIGTEAFF.

The chain uses TRBV5-6 and TRBJ1-5; D may be TRBD1 (6 bases). The V gene's germline CDR1 is SGHDT and CDR2 YYEEEE. Trimming removed 1 base at V and 9 bases at J, with 17 bases between. This CDR3 is built from 15 residues. The DNA of the CDR3 is TGTGCCAGCAGCTTGAGGGACGGAGAAGGGGGGCCCCAGCATTTT. Amino acids: CASSLRDGEGGPQHF.

This clone was detected once. The chain combines TRBV7-6 with TRBJ2-7; possible D gene TRBD1, 6 bases. V shed 1 base and J shed 6 bases, with 22 bases lying between them. Germline loops: CDR1 SGHVS, CDR2 FNYEAQ. CDR3 length: 17 residues. CDR3 in DNA: TGTGCCAGCAGCTTAGGGACACAGGGAAGCCCGACGGGCGAGCAGTACTTC. It yields the protein CASSLGTQGSPTGEQYF. Using reference TRBV7-6 and TRBJ2-7 for the parts outside the CDR3, the full variable domain is GAGVSQSPRYKVTKRGQDVALRCDPISGHVSLYWYRQALGQGPEFLTYFNYEAQQDKSGLPNDRFSAERPEGSISTLTIQRTEQRDSAMYRCASSLGTQGSPTGEQYFGPGTRLTVT.

CDR3 DNA sequence: TGTGCCAGTATTGATGGAGGGGCGAATGAAAAACTGTTTTTT. Translation gives CASIDGGANEKLFF. The chain employs TRBV19 and TRBJ1-4, with D possibly being TRBD1 (5 bases). Germline V gene data show CDR1 as LNHDA and CDR2 as SQIVND (reference sequence). This CDR3 has 14 amino acids. V shed 7 bases and J shed 5 bases, with 14 bases lying between them.